Each of the 21 T cell receptor beta chains below was sequenced from the same sample in a study of follicular helper T cells after annual influenza vaccination. Clones were sequenced by immunoSEQ multiplex PCR, and TCRdb holds only the in-frame ones, with some missing. Found here are 700 to 800 clones, 75% to 90% of them singletons; the top ten hold 2.2%. The time point here: 2015-2016 season, pre-vaccination. Sequencing used CXCR5+ CD38- circulating T follicular helper cells from blood, obtained on the day of influenza vaccination. Subset: circulating Tfh, non-naive CD4+CXCR5+PD-1+ (ICOS+CD38+ or ICOS-CD38-). The receptors were sampled from an adult who received the influenza vaccine.

The chain's CDR3 is CASSTRGDEQYF. CDR3 coding DNA: TGTGCCAGCAGTACCCGGGGTGACGAGCAGTACTTC. The rearrangement uses TRBV2 and TRBJ2-7; D may be TRBD2 (5 bases). This CDR3 comprises 12 residues. Germline loops: CDR1 SNHLY, CDR2 FYNNEI. Trimming cost V 5 bases and J 5 bases, with 10 bases left between them. Filled out from reference TRBV2 and TRBJ2-7, the complete variable domain reads EPEVTQTPSHQVTQMGQEVILRCVPISNHLYFYWYRQILGQKVEFLVSFYNNEISEKSEIFDDQFSVERPDGSNFTLKIRSTKLEDSAMYFCASSTRGDEQYFGPGTRLTVT.

J is TRBJ1-1 and V is TRBV28; TRBD1 matches at 7 bases. This CDR3 has 15 amino acids. Germline V lookup: CDR1 MDHEN, CDR2 SYDVKM. Trimming removed 3 bases from V and 5 bases from J; junction bases left unmatched: 9. This chain's CDR3 is CASSFGGGASTEAFF. The DNA for the CDR3 is TGTGCCAGCAGTTTTGGAGGGGGCGCAAGTACTGAAGCTTTCTTT. Drawing the rest from reference TRBV28 and TRBJ1-1, the complete variable domain is DVKVTQSSRYLVKRTGEKVFLECVQDMDHENMFWYRQDPGLGLRLIYFSYDVKMKEKGDIPEGYSVSREKKERFSLILESASTNQTSMYLCASSFGGGASTEAFFGQGTRLTVV.

The chain links TRBV19 to TRBJ2-6; TRBD1 aligns across 7 bases. Germline CDR1 is LNHDA and CDR2 is SQIVND (reference sequence). The CDR3 is made up of 14 amino acids. V was clipped by 8 bases and J by 1 base; unmatched bases: 2. The CDR3, as DNA: TGTGCCAGTTTACAGGGGTCTGGGGCCAACGTCCTGACTTTC. This sequence encodes CASLQGSGANVLTF.

CDR3 sequence (DNA): TGCGCCAGCAGCCAAGCTCTCAGGGGCGGGGAGACCCAGTACTTC. This translates into CASSQALRGGETQYF. The chain uses TRBV4-3 and TRBJ2-5; D is possibly TRBD1 (6 bases). Germline V gene sequence: CDR1 LGHNA, CDR2 YSLEER. V lost 1 base and J 5 bases, leaving 14 bases between the germline ends. The CDR3 runs 15 residues.

The chain couples TRBV5-1 to TRBJ2-5; 9 bases map to TRBD1. CDR1 and CDR2 (germline): SGHRS, YFSETQ. The CDR3 loop spans 15 amino acids. After removal of 5 bases from V and 4 bases from J, the junction contained 9 bases not matched to a gene. The CDR3 nucleotides read TGCGCCAGCAGGACGGGACAGGGAAGGGTAGAGACCCAGTACTTC. It codes for CASRTGQGRVETQYF.

This chain uses TRBV6-6 with TRBJ2-7, with 13 bases aligning to TRBD2. V gave up 7 bases and J gave up 4 bases; unmatched junction bases: 7. The CDR3 loop spans 15 amino acids. Germline CDR1 reads MNHNY; CDR2 reads SVGAGI (reference sequence). The CDR3 sequence is CASTSGLAGVYEQYF. The CDR3 bases are TGTGCCAGCACCTCAGGACTAGCGGGAGTGTACGAGCAGTACTTC.

This rearrangement joins TRBV7-2 to TRBJ1-1; tentatively, D is TRBD1 (5 bases). This CDR3 contains 14 residues. Germline V CDR1 and CDR2: SGHTA, FQGNSA. V gave up 3 bases and J gave up 4 bases, with 12 bases separating them. The CDR3 region is CASSFFPGGTEAFF. The CDR3 DNA reads TGTGCCAGCAGCTTCTTTCCTGGGGGCACTGAAGCTTTCTTT.

This chain joins TRBV5-1 and TRBJ2-7, with 12 bases lining up with TRBD2. CDR1 and CDR2 (germline): SGHRS, YFSETQ. The V and J ends lost 0 bases and 7 bases, in that order; junction bases with no gene match: 8. This CDR3 contains 16 residues. The CDR3 coding sequence is TGCGCCAGCAGCTTGGTTCTAGCGGGAGGGCCGGGGGAGCAGTACTTC. It encodes CASSLVLAGGPGEQYF.

The chain joins TRBV6-1 to TRBJ2-7; maybe TRBD2 (5 bases). The germline V gene encodes CDR1 MNHNS and CDR2 SASEGT. The CDR3 is 14 amino acids. V was clipped by 2 bases and J by 3 bases, with 11 bases between them. CDR3 DNA: TGTGCCAGCAGTGAAATGTTCAGCGGCTACGAGCAGTACTTC. Translation gives CASSEMFSGYEQYF.

The J gene is TRBJ2-3, the V gene TRBV2; 10 nucleotides agree with TRBD1. V gave up 2 bases and J gave up 5 bases; unmatched junction bases: 7. The CDR3 covers 16 residues. CDR1 and CDR2 from the germline V gene are SNHLY and FYNNEI. The CDR3 reads CASSERDRGIKDTQYF. The CDR3 nucleotides are TGTGCCAGCAGTGAAAGGGACAGGGGAATCAAAGATACGCAGTATTTT.

CDR3 sequence reads: CASRAGGEVSGYTF. The CDR3 coding sequence is TGTGCCAGCAGGGCAGGGGGCGAAGTCTCTGGCTACACCTTC. The chain uses TRBV6-5 and TRBJ1-2, with 8 bases aligning to TRBD1. Trimming cost V 6 bases and J 7 bases; bases outside gene matches: 10. This CDR3 comprises 14 residues. Germline CDR1 is MNHEY and CDR2 is SVGAGI.

The chain uses TRBV4-3 and TRBJ2-2; D possibly corresponds to TRBD2 (6 bases). The V gene lost 1 base and the J gene lost 0 bases, with 15 bases spanning the gap. The germline CDR1 and CDR2 sequences are LGHNA and YSLEER. The CDR3 runs to 18 residues. CDR3 sequence reads: CASSQGEVQVTNTGELFF. As DNA, the CDR3 is TGCGCCAGCAGCCAAGGGGAGGTACAGGTGACGAACACCGGGGAGCTGTTTTTT.

The chain has TRBV6-5 and TRBJ1-1, with 9 nucleotides matching TRBD1. CDR3 length equals 13 residues. The germline V gene encodes CDR1 MNHEY and CDR2 SVGAGI. The ends lost 6 bases at V and 8 bases at J; junction bases unmatched: 7. Here the CDR3 reads CASRPDRGGEAFF. CDR3 sequence (DNA): TGTGCCAGCAGGCCGGACAGGGGTGGAGAAGCTTTCTTT.

CDR3 residues: CASSAPGLDLSDEQFF. DNA of the CDR3: TGTGCCAGCAGCGCCCCCGGACTAGACTTGTCGGATGAGCAGTTCTTC. The chain is built from TRBV5-5 and TRBJ2-1; 7 bases fit TRBD2. V trimming: 4 bases; J trimming: 8 bases; junction bases outside the gene matches: 15. The germline V gene encodes CDR1 SGHKS and CDR2 YYEKEE (reference sequence). The CDR3 runs to 16 residues.

This clone has more than one count but fewer than ten. The rearrangement links TRBV19 to TRBJ1-4; possibly TRBD1 for D (6 bases). Deletions cut 7 bases from V and 7 bases from J, with 16 bases between. The CDR3 contains 14 residues. The germline V gene encodes CDR1 LNHDA and CDR2 SQIVND (reference sequence). The CDR3: CASKTGRGGEKLFF. Here the CDR3 DNA reads TGTGCCAGTAAGACAGGACGTGGGGGTGAAAAACTGTTTTTT. Full variable domain (remainder filled in from reference TRBV19 and TRBJ1-4): DGGITQSPKYLFRKEGQNVTLSCEQNLNHDAMYWYRQDPGQGLRLIYYSQIVNDFQKGDIAEGYSVSREKKESFPLTVTSAQKNPTAFYLCASKTGRGGEKLFFGSGTQLSVL.

V gene TRBV30 combines with J gene TRBJ2-2, with D maybe TRBD1 (5 bases). This CDR3 region has 16 residues. CDR1 GTSNPN and CDR2 SVGIG come from the germline V gene (reference sequence). Trimming pared 3 bases from V and 3 bases from J, leaving 17 bases between. CDR3 loop: CAWRAHSGSHTGELFF. DNA for the CDR3: TGTGCCTGGAGGGCCCATTCAGGGTCGCACACCGGGGAGCTGTTTTTT.

V gene TRBV4-2 combines with J gene TRBJ2-2, with 9 bases that match TRBD2. V shed 0 bases, J shed 5 bases, and the junction held 4 bases outside the gene matches. The germline V gene has CDR1 LGHNA and CDR2 YNFKEQ. This CDR3 is 16 amino acids long. CDR3 sequence (DNA): TGTGCCAGCAGCCAAGAGTCTAGCGGGATGACCGGGGAGCTGTTTTTT. This translates into CASSQESSGMTGELFF.

This rearrangement joins TRBV11-1 to TRBJ2-3; TRBD2 matches 9 bases. V shed 3 bases and J 4 bases; nucleotides not matched to a gene: 8. The germline V gene encodes CDR1 SGHAT and CDR2 FQDESV (reference sequence). The CDR3 has 16 amino acids. CDR3 sequence reads: CASSFGSGGWADTQYF. The CDR3 region has the DNA TGTGCCAGCAGCTTCGGCAGCGGGGGGTGGGCAGATACGCAGTATTTT. Variable domain in full (rest from reference TRBV11-1 and TRBJ2-3): EAEVAQSPRYKITEKSQAVAFWCDPISGHATLYWYRQILGQGPELLVQFQDESVVDDSQLPKDRFSAERLKGVDSTLKIQPAELGDSAMYLCASSFGSGGWADTQYFGPGTRLTVL.

V usage is TRBV7-8 and J usage is TRBJ2-1, with D maybe TRBD1 (6 bases). The CDR3 is made up of 13 amino acids. V lost 0 bases to trimming and J lost 9 bases, with 9 bases between them. Germline CDR1 and CDR2: SGHVS and FQNEAQ. The chain's CDR3 is CASSLAGAGEQFF. As DNA, the CDR3 is TGTGCCAGCAGCTTAGCGGGGGCGGGTGAGCAGTTCTTC.

The rearrangement uses TRBV5-1 and TRBJ1-1, with a tentative D call TRBD1 (6 bases). The V gene lost 0 bases and the J gene lost 3 bases, with 6 bases spanning the gap. The germline V gene has CDR1 SGHRS and CDR2 YFSETQ. The CDR3 is 13 residues long. The CDR3 DNA follows: TGCGCCAGCAGCTTGGACAGGGACACTGAAGCTTTCTTT. It is translated as CASSLDRDTEAFF. Complete variable domain (other parts from reference TRBV5-1 and TRBJ1-1): KAGVTQTPRYLIKTRGQQVTLSCSPISGHRSVSWYQQTPGQGLQFLFEYFSETQRNKGNFPGRFSGRQFSNSRSEMNVSTLELGDSALYLCASSLDRDTEAFFGQGTRLTVV.

The rearrangement uses TRBV11-3 and TRBJ1-1; D gene unclear. V gave up 4 bases and J gave up 1 base, with 7 bases separating them. In germline, CDR1 is SGHNT, CDR2 YENEEA. The CDR3 extends over 13 amino acids. Here the CDR3 DNA reads TGTGCCAGCAGCTCCAGTCCGAACACTGAAGCTTTCTTT. Translated, it gives CASSSSPNTEAFF.